This TCR beta chain was profiled in a study of Graves' ophthalmopathy and Graves' hyperthyroidism. The TCR beta CDR3 regions underwent amplification from RNA transcripts. The authors performed first-round RT-PCR with HTBI primers and then a second-round multiplex PCR. TCRdb reprocessed the multiplex PCR reads with MiXCR, giving one entry per CDR3 protein. The data contain over a million distinct CDR3 sequences, approximately 35% of them singletons. The V end was cut by 2 bases, the J end by 7 bases, with 14 bases between. This CDR3 spans 14 amino acids. Germline V CDR1 and CDR2: MNHEY, SVGAGI. The sample holds a few counts of this clonotype.

The sequence derives from an adult man with Graves' hyperthyroidism. The chain recombines TRBV6-5 with TRBJ2-5; D is ambiguous. The source material was peripheral blood or thyroid tissue (not recorded which). The CDR3 coding sequence is TGTGCCAGCAGTTACGTCCGTGAGGCCAGGACCCAGTACTTC. It is translated as CASSYVREARTQYF.